This entry is about one T cell receptor (beta chain). CDR3 length: 16 amino acids. Trimming left V 6 bases short and J 4 bases short, with 18 bases between. CDR1 MNHEY and CDR2 SMNVEV come from the germline V gene (reference sequence). Method: immunoSEQ multiplex PCR; TCRdb's copy keeps in-frame clones and lacks some. The table has about 120,000 clones, 75% to 90% seen once. This sample was included in a study of blood T cell repertoires in COVID-19. Study overall: Researchers got acute and convalescent COVID-19 samples from the United States, Italy and Spain.

Sequenced sample: peripheral blood. The J gene is TRBJ2-2, the V gene TRBV27; tentatively, D is TRBD1 (6 bases). This sequence was found in a woman between 70 and 85 years old with acute or convalescent COVID-19. CDR3 coding DNA: TGTGCCAGCAGCATTCGTCCAGGACAGCCCACCGGGGAGCTGTTTTTT. Protein sequence: CASSIRPGQPTGELFF.